A selection of T cell receptor beta chains follows, all from one sample in a study of cytomegalovirus exposure and HLA in healthy donors. Assay used: immunoSEQ multiplex PCR; TCRdb lists only in-frame clones, some missing. This table has over 60,000 clones, around 75% appearing once. Sample: PBMCs. The receptor set was obtained from a man aged 70 or older in good health and CMV-seronegative. The CDR3 runs from the conserved cysteine through the conserved F or W. D genes are given only for firm matches. The size field is filled for only some rows; it gives once, few, many or a size class.

J gene,D gene,V gene,clone size,CDR3 DNA,CDR3 protein
TRBJ1-1,NA,TRBV5-1,NA,TGCGCCAGCCGAGGGGGAGAGCCGAACACTGAAGCTTTCTTT,CASRGGEPNTEAFF
TRBJ2-7,TRBD1,TRBV27,NA,TGTGCCAGCAGTTTGGGCAGGGGGCTTTACGAGCAGTACTTC,CASSLGRGLYEQYF
TRBJ2-3,TRBD2,TRBV28,once,TGTGCCAGCAGTTTTCGCGGGGAGGGTACAGATACGCAGTATTTT,CASSFRGEGTDTQYF
TRBJ1-5,TRBD1,TRBV7-9,once,TGTGCCAGCAGCCAAGGGACAGGTCAGTATCAGCCCCAGCATTTT,CASSQGTGQYQPQHF
TRBJ1-1,NA,TRBV30,many,TGTGCCTGGAGTGTACGGTCTGAAGCTTTCTTT,CAWSVRSEAFF
TRBJ1-1,NA,TRBV5-1,NA,TGCGCCAGCAGCATACAGGTCATGAACACTGAAGCTTTCTTT,CASSIQVMNTEAFF
TRBJ2-7,NA,TRBV7-2,NA,TGTGCCAGCAGCTTAGGAGGACTCCGCTCCTACGAGCAGTACTTC,CASSLGGLRSYEQYF
TRBJ1-5,NA,TRBV30,NA,TGTGCCTGGAGTCCATTCCCGGGGGGTAGCAATCAGCCCCAGCATTTT,CAWSPFPGGSNQPQHF
TRBJ2-2,TRBD1,TRBV18,NA,TGTGCCAGCTCACCTCCGGGACAGGGATGGACCGGGGAGCTGTTTTTT,CASSPPGQGWTGELFF
TRBJ2-2,TRBD2,TRBV5-1,NA,TGCGCCAGCACCGTGACGGGGGGGACCGGGGAGCTGTTTTTT,CASTVTGGTGELFF
TRBJ1-2,NA,TRBV11-2,NA,TGTGCCAGCAGCTTACGAGGACAGCTCTATGGCTACACCTTC,CASSLRGQLYGYTF
TRBJ2-5,TRBD2,TRBV5-1,once,TGCGCCAGTACGATAGCGGGAACAGAAGAGACCCAGTACTTC,CASTIAGTEETQYF
TRBJ1-1,TRBD1,TRBV19,once,TGTGCCAGTAGTCTCGGGACAGGCGGTATCGGGGAAGCTTTCTTT,CASSLGTGGIGEAFF
TRBJ1-4,TRBD1,TRBV30,NA,TGTGCCTGGAGGCACCCAAGGGGGCCTGATGAAAAACTGTTTTTT,CAWRHPRGPDEKLFF
TRBJ2-3,TRBD1,TRBV10-3,NA,TGTGCCATCAGAGCCCAGTTGGACAGGGCGGCTACGCAGTATTTT,CAIRAQLDRAATQYF
TRBJ2-7,TRBD1,TRBV7-8,NA,TGTGCCAGCAGCTCCGGGACAGGGAGTATCTACGAGCAGTACTTC,CASSSGTGSIYEQYF
TRBJ2-5,NA,TRBV7-9,NA,TGTTCCAGCAGCTTACTCGGGGGAACCGTGGAGACCCAGTACTTC,CSSSLLGGTVETQYF
TRBJ1-4,TRBD1,TRBV7-6,NA,TGTGCCAGCAGCTTGACAGGGGTAGTAAAGGGTGAAAAACTGTTTTTT,CASSLTGVVKGEKLFF
TRBJ2-7,TRBD1,TRBV9,NA,TGTGCCAGCAGCCCCGGACAGGGAGACGAGCAGTACTTC,CASSPGQGDEQYF
TRBJ2-1,TRBD1,TRBV5-4,NA,TGTGCCAGCAGCTGGGACAGGGGAAATGAGCAGTTCTTC,CASSWDRGNEQFF
TRBJ1-5,NA,TRBV7-8,NA,TGTGCCAGCAGCTTACTACCCCTGGGAGGCAATCAGCCCCAGCATTTT,CASSLLPLGGNQPQHF
TRBJ2-5,NA,TRBV5-1,NA,TGCGCCAGCAGCTTGGATGGCAGGGGAGAAGAGACCCAGTACTTC,CASSLDGRGEETQYF
TRBJ2-5,TRBD1,TRBV29-1,NA,TGCAGCGTTGTGGGACAGGGGATCCAAGAGACCCAGTACTTC,CSVVGQGIQETQYF
TRBJ1-1,TRBD1,TRBV11-2,once,TGTGCCAGCAGCTTAGGACAGGGTCCCGAAGGAGCTTTCTTT,CASSLGQGPEGAFF
TRBJ2-3,NA,TRBV28,NA,TGTGCGGTCACTAACCCTAGCACAGATACGCAGTATTTT,CAVTNPSTDTQYF